These 23 T cell receptor beta chains were sequenced from one sample in a study of patients and donors after allogeneic stem cell transplantation. TCRdb independently ran MiXCR on the RT-PCR reads; one entry per CDR3 protein. The profile shows roughly 880,000 distinct CDR3 sequences, around 17% of them singletons. The specimen was blood, either unsorted or a sorted T cell fraction (not recorded which). These TCRs come from a human donor who was either an allogeneic HSCT recipient or a stem cell or donor lymphocyte infusion donor (not recorded which). It is not recorded whose cells these are; they may come from a transplant donor.

The chain couples TRBV7-9 to TRBJ2-7, with D maybe TRBD1 (6 bases). The CDR3 has 17 amino acids. V shed 4 bases and J shed 1 base, with 20 bases lying between them. Germline assignment: CDR1 SEHNR and CDR2 FQNEAQ (reference sequence). CDR3 sequence (DNA): TGTGCCAGCAGCTCCGCTCTCCGGGTGCAGGGGTCCTACGAGCAGTACTTC. It translates to CASSSALRVQGSYEQYF. The variable domain in full, completed from reference TRBV7-9 and TRBJ2-7, reads DTGVSQNPRHKITKRGQNVTFRCDPISEHNRLYWYRQTLGQGPEFLTYFQNEAQLEKSRLLSDRFSAERPKGSFSTLEIQRTEQGDSAMYLCASSSALRVQGSYEQYFGPGTRLTVT.

V gene TRBV5-1 combines with J gene TRBJ2-3; 7 bases fit TRBD2. The CDR3 loop spans 15 amino acids. V dropped 7 bases and J dropped 6; count of bases not matched to a gene: 14. Germline V gene lookup returns CDR1 SGHRS and CDR2 YFSETQ. This CDR3 reads CASRNKRGGVDTQYF. The CDR3 DNA sequence: TGCGCCAGCCGGAACAAGCGGGGTGGAGTGGATACGCAGTATTTT.

This clonotype was seen only a few times. This sequence joins TRBV7-9 and TRBJ1-5; D gene uncertain. Germline V gene sequence: CDR1 SEHNR, CDR2 FQNEAQ (reference sequence). This CDR3 is built from 14 residues. V gave up 5 bases and J gave up 0 bases, with 8 bases separating them. The CDR3 coding sequence is TGTGCCAGCAGCCGTCTCGGTAGCAATCAGCCCCAGCATTTT. This translates into CASSRLGSNQPQHF.

This chain joins TRBV4-3 and TRBJ1-1, with D perhaps matching TRBD1 (5 bases). Trimming removed 1 base at V and 1 base at J, with 7 bases between. The CDR3 has 14 amino acids. Germline V gene lookup returns CDR1 LGHNA and CDR2 YSLEER. CDR3 loop: CASSQAGQNTEAFF. The CDR3 DNA sequence: TGCGCCAGCAGCCAAGCGGGGCAGAACACTGAAGCTTTCTTT.

V is TRBV6-1 and J is TRBJ2-7, with 10 bases lining up with TRBD2. CDR1 and CDR2 from the germline V gene are MNHNS and SASEGT. V lost 7 bases and J lost 1; bases outside the gene matches: 7. This CDR3 has 15 amino acids. CDR3 in amino acids: CASIRAGGKSYEQYF. Here the CDR3 DNA reads TGTGCCAGCATCCGAGCGGGGGGGAAATCCTACGAGCAGTACTTC.

This clonotype was counted many times. The genes are TRBV27 and TRBJ1-1; D is perhaps TRBD1 (6 bases). The V gene's germline CDR1 is MNHEY and CDR2 SMNVEV (reference sequence). CDR3 length: 14 amino acids. Trimming stripped 5 bases from V and 5 bases from J, with 15 bases between. The CDR3 sequence is CASSTQGFWTEAFF. The CDR3 nucleotides are TGTGCCAGCAGTACACAGGGTTTTTGGACTGAAGCTTTCTTT.

The sample holds a few counts of this clonotype. Mismatch with germline at one junction end may stem from a read error. The chain couples TRBV24-1 to TRBJ2-7; TRBD2 aligns across 9 bases. This CDR3 has 13 amino acids. CDR1 and CDR2 from the germline V gene are KGHDR and SFDVKD. CDR3 sequence (DNA): TGTGCCACCAGTGCGGCTAGCGGGACGCTTAAGGACTTC. Translated: CATSAASGTLKDF.

This clonotype was observed a handful of times. As DNA, the CDR3 is TGTGCCAGCAGCCAATCGTGGACGGAAAATCAGCCCCAGCATTTT. It yields the protein CASSQSWTENQPQHF. The chain recombines TRBV16 with TRBJ1-5; D not certain. The germline V gene encodes CDR1 KGHSY and CDR2 FQNENV. The germline V and J ends were trimmed by 0 bases and 4 bases, with 10 bases remaining between them. The CDR3 has 15 residues. The variable domain in full, with the rest retrieved from reference TRBV16 and TRBJ1-5, is GEEVAQTPKHLVRGEGQKAKLYCAPIKGHSYVFWYQQVLKNEFKFLISFQNENVFDETGMPKERFSAKCLPNSPCSLEIQATKLEDSAVYFCASSQSWTENQPQHFGDGTRLSIL.

The chain combines TRBV5-1 with TRBJ1-2; D gene unclear. Trimming pared 1 base from V and 2 bases from J, leaving 9 bases between. This CDR3 has 14 residues. Germline values: CDR1 SGHRS, CDR2 YFSETQ. The chain's CDR3 is CASSLIIQNYGYTF. CDR3 nucleotide sequence: TGCGCCAGCAGCTTGATCATTCAGAACTATGGCTACACCTTC. Filled out from reference TRBV5-1 and TRBJ1-2, the complete variable domain reads KAGVTQTPRYLIKTRGQQVTLSCSPISGHRSVSWYQQTPGQGLQFLFEYFSETQRNKGNFPGRFSGRQFSNSRSEMNVSTLELGDSALYLCASSLIIQNYGYTFGSGTRLTVV.

This clonotype has just a few counts. The gene calls are TRBV6-1 and TRBJ2-7; D is undetermined. The CDR3 contains 14 residues. The germline V and J ends were trimmed by 4 bases and 3 bases, with 13 bases remaining between them. The germline V gene has CDR1 MNHNS and CDR2 SASEGT. The CDR3 DNA is TGTGCCAGCAGTGGACCCGGAGTCGGCTACGAGCAGTACTTC. Translating gives CASSGPGVGYEQYF.

The gene calls are TRBV11-1 and TRBJ2-1, with D maybe TRBD2 (5 bases). Germline lookup yields CDR1 SGHAT and CDR2 FQDESV (reference sequence). V lost 8 bases and J 0 bases, leaving 26 bases between the germline ends. This CDR3 has 19 residues. CDR3 in DNA: TGTGCCAGCTCCGGCGGCGCCCTAGCAACTATTCGCTCCTACAATGAGCAGTTCTTC. Translating gives CASSGGALATIRSYNEQFF.

J is TRBJ1-2 and V is TRBV9; TRBD1 matches at 7 bases. CDR1 is SGDLS, CDR2 YYNGEE, per germline. V was clipped by 4 bases and J by 2 bases; unmatched bases: 8. The CDR3 spans 15 residues. The CDR3 nucleotides read TGTGCCAGCAGCACCAGAATGGGACAGAACTATGGCTACACCTTC. It yields the protein CASSTRMGQNYGYTF.

This rearrangement joins TRBV2 to TRBJ1-2; D call uncertain. The CDR3 consists of 12 residues. Looked up from germline, CDR1 is SNHLY and CDR2 is FYNNEI. V was trimmed by 7 bases and J by 2 bases, leaving 8 bases between them. CDR3 protein: CASIVGNYGYTF. CDR3 sequence (DNA): TGTGCCAGCATAGTAGGAAACTATGGCTACACCTTC.

The chain is built from TRBV19 and TRBJ2-1; 7 positions agree with TRBD2. This CDR3 contains 15 residues. V was pared by 6 bases and J by 2 bases, with 7 bases of the junction left unmatched. Germline values: CDR1 LNHDA, CDR2 SQIVND (reference sequence). The CDR3 here is CASRTGGSPYNEQFF. The DNA of the CDR3 is TGTGCCAGTAGGACGGGCGGGAGTCCCTACAATGAGCAGTTCTTC. The full variable domain, rest sourced from reference TRBV19 and TRBJ2-1, is DGGITQSPKYLFRKEGQNVTLSCEQNLNHDAMYWYRQDPGQGLRLIYYSQIVNDFQKGDIAEGYSVSREKKESFPLTVTSAQKNPTAFYLCASRTGGSPYNEQFFGPGTRLTVL.

The V call is TRBV20-1, the J call TRBJ2-7; D possibly corresponds to TRBD2 (6 bases). CDR1 is DFQATT, CDR2 SNEGSKA, per germline (reference sequence). Trimming left V 2 bases short and J 2 bases short, with 13 bases between. This CDR3 contains 14 residues. The CDR3 region is CSARFSRDAYEQYF. In DNA form, the CDR3 reads TGCAGTGCTAGATTTTCGCGGGATGCCTACGAGCAGTACTTC.

This sequence joins TRBV20-1 and TRBJ2-1; a weak D match, TRBD1 (5 bases). The length of the CDR3 is 13 residues. CDR1 and CDR2 (germline): DFQATT, SNEGSKA (reference sequence). The V gene lost 6 bases and the J gene lost 0 bases, with 9 bases spanning the gap. CDR3 region: CSADSSSYNEQFF. The CDR3 bases are TGCAGTGCAGACAGTAGCTCCTACAATGAGCAGTTCTTC.

The chain combines TRBV5-1 with TRBJ1-1, with D possibly being TRBD1 (6 bases). Trimming pared 4 bases from V and 2 bases from J, leaving 18 bases between. Germline assignment: CDR1 SGHRS and CDR2 YFSETQ. The CDR3 consists of 16 residues. DNA of the CDR3: TGCGCCAGCAGCCTGGCACAGGGACCACCTAACACTGAAGCTTTCTTT. Its translation: CASSLAQGPPNTEAFF.

This clonotype came up a few times. This chain connects TRBV5-1 to TRBJ2-2, with 8 nucleotides matching TRBD1. Germline CDR1 reads SGHRS; CDR2 reads YFSETQ. The CDR3 covers 15 residues. V lost 6 bases to trimming and J lost 1 base; unmatched junction nucleotides: 5. CDR3 region: CASNVDRGNTGELFF. The CDR3 DNA sequence: TGCGCCAGCAACGTAGACAGGGGGAACACCGGGGAGCTGTTTTTT. Looking up the rest from reference TRBV5-1 and TRBJ2-2 gives the full variable domain: KAGVTQTPRYLIKTRGQQVTLSCSPISGHRSVSWYQQTPGQGLQFLFEYFSETQRNKGNFPGRFSGRQFSNSRSEMNVSTLELGDSALYLCASNVDRGNTGELFFGEGSRLTVL.

This clonotype was seen a few times. The chain combines TRBV5-1 with TRBJ1-5; D uncertain. The germline V gene has CDR1 SGHRS and CDR2 YFSETQ. V was trimmed by 0 bases and J by 1 base, leaving 11 bases between them. The CDR3 has 16 amino acids. CDR3 residues: CASSLEAIGSNQPQHF. DNA of the CDR3: TGCGCCAGCAGCTTGGAGGCGATAGGGAGCAATCAGCCCCAGCATTTT.

The chain uses TRBV6-1 and TRBJ1-5; D gene ambiguous. The ends were cut back, 4 bases at V and 6 bases at J, with 10 bases in the middle. The CDR3 totals 13 residues. Germline-derived CDR1 and CDR2 are MNHNS and SASEGT. CDR3 residues: CASSGRSVQPQHF. The CDR3 DNA follows: TGTGCCAGCAGTGGGCGGTCTGTTCAGCCCCAGCATTTT.

V and J are TRBV6-2 or TRBV6-3 and TRBJ2-1, with D uncertain. Trimming stripped 5 bases from V and 6 bases from J, with 14 bases between. This CDR3 spans 14 amino acids. Germline CDR1 is MNHEY and CDR2 is SVGEGT. CDR3 residues: CASSDTGRRNEQFF. The CDR3 coding sequence is TGTGCCAGCAGTGATACCGGACGACGCAATGAGCAGTTCTTC.

There are a few counts of this clonotype. The rearrangement uses TRBV15 and TRBJ1-1; no definite D call. V was trimmed by 0 bases and J by 5 bases, leaving 10 bases between them. CDR1 is LNHNV, CDR2 YYDKDF, per germline (reference sequence). This CDR3 region has 14 residues. CDR3 sequence reads: CATSRDRPPTEAFF. The DNA for the CDR3 is TGTGCCACCAGCAGAGATCGACCCCCAACTGAAGCTTTCTTT. The entire variable domain, with the rest obtained from reference TRBV15 and TRBJ1-1, is as follows: DAMVIQNPRYQVTQFGKPVTLSCSQTLNHNVMYWYQQKSSQAPKLLFHYYDKDFNNEADTPDNFQSRRPNTSFCFLDIRSPGLGDTAMYLCATSRDRPPTEAFFGQGTRLTVV.

This chain joins TRBV3-1 and TRBJ2-3; 7 nucleotides match TRBD2. Germline-derived CDR1 and CDR2 are LGHDT and YNNKEL (reference sequence). CDR3 size: 15 residues. V trimming: 5 bases; J trimming: 4 bases; junction bases outside the gene matches: 9. The CDR3, as DNA: TGTGCCAGCAGCGAAAGCGGGGTTGAAGCAGATACGCAGTATTTT. Its translation: CASSESGVEADTQYF.